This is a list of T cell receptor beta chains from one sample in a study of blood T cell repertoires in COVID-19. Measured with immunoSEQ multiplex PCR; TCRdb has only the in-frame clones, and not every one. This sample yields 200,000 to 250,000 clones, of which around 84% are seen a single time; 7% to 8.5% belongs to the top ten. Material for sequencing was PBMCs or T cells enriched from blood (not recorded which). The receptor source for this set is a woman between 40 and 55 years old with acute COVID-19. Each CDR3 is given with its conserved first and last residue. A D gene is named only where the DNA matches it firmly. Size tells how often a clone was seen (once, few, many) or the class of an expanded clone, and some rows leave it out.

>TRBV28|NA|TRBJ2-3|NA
CASSFSSARTDTQYF
TGTGCCAGCAGTTTCTCTTCCGCGCGGACAGATACGCAGTATTTT
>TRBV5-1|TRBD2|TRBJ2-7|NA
CASSLGTSGPTYEQYF
TGCGCCAGCAGCTTGGGTACTAGCGGGCCTACCTACGAGCAGTACTTC
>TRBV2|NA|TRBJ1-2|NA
CASSTELGSYGYTF
TGTGCCAGCTCGACTGAGCTGGGGAGCTATGGCTACACCTTC
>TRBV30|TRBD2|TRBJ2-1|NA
CASRGRRENDNEQFF
TGTGCCTCGAGGGGTCGGCGGGAGAACGACAATGAGCAGTTCTTC
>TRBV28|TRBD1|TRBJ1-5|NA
CASSFLGQGGQPQHF
TGTGCCAGCAGTTTCCTCGGACAGGGAGGGCAGCCCCAGCATTTT
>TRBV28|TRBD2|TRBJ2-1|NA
CASSLPSGRAPDEQFF
TGTGCCAGCAGTTTACCTAGCGGGAGGGCCCCGGATGAGCAGTTCTTC
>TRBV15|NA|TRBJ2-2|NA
CATSRSLNTGELFF
TGTGCCACCAGCAGATCCCTGAACACCGGGGAGCTGTTTTTT
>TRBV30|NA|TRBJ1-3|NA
CAWSTSRTSSGNTIYF
TGTGCCTGGAGTACATCAAGGACAAGCTCTGGAAACACCATATATTTT
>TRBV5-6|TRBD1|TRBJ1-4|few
CASSRDRGSTNEKLFF
TGTGCCAGCAGCCGGGACAGGGGTTCGACCAATGAAAAACTGTTTTTT
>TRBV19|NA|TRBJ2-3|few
CASSMSRAGTDTQYF
TGTGCCAGTAGTATGTCCAGGGCGGGCACAGATACGCAGTATTTT
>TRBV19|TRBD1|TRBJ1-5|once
CASSIGARGQDQPQHF
TGTGCCAGTAGTATAGGTGCCAGGGGGCAGGATCAGCCCCAGCATTTT
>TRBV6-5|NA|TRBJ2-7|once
CASSSTVNYEQYF
TGTGCCAGCAGTTCCACAGTGAACTACGAGCAGTACTTC
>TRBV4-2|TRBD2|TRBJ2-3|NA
CASSQELAGGPDTQYF
TGTGCCAGCAGCCAAGAGCTAGCGGGGGGGCCAGATACGCAGTATTTT
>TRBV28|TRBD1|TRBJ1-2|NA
CASSQGDTEFYGYTF
TGTGCCAGCAGCCAGGGGGACACGGAGTTTTATGGCTACACCTTC
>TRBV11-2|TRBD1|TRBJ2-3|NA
CASSKRDRVRTDTQYF
TGTGCCAGCAGCAAACGGGACAGGGTTCGAACAGATACGCAGTATTTT
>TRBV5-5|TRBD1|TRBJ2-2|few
CASSRDRVSTGELFF
TGTGCCAGCAGTCGAGACAGGGTCTCAACCGGGGAGCTGTTTTTT
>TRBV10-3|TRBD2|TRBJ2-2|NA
CAISGGTSGGASDTGELFF
TGTGCCATCAGTGGTGGGACTAGCGGGGGGGCCTCGGACACCGGGGAGCTGTTTTTT
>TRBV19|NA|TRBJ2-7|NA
CASSSTGSYEQYF
TGTGCCAGTAGTTCGACAGGCTCCTACGAGCAGTACTTC
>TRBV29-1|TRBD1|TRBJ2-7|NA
CSVEDPSRDRGLHEQYF
TGCAGCGTTGAAGACCCCTCGAGGGACAGGGGATTACACGAGCAGTACTTC
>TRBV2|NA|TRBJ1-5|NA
CASDNRDRSNQPQHF
TGTGCCAGCGATAACAGGGATCGGAGCAATCAGCCCCAGCATTTT
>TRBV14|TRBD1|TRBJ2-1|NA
CASSHFNPGQESRAQFF
TGTGCCAGCAGCCATTTTAATCCGGGACAGGAAAGCAGGGCCCAGTTCTTC
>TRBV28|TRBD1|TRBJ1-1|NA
CASSRWTGDATEAFF
TGTGCCAGCAGTCGATGGACAGGGGACGCCACTGAAGCTTTCTTT
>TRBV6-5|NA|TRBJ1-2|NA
CASIQGFGYGYTF
TGTGCCAGTATACAGGGATTTGGCTATGGCTACACCTTC
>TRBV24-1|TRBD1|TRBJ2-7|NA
CATSDSGTGVEQYF
TGTGCCACCAGTGACTCCGGGACAGGGGTCGAGCAGTACTTC
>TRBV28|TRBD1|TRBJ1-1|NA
CASINRGRMNTEAFF
TGTGCCAGCATTAACAGGGGGCGGATGAACACTGAAGCTTTCTTT
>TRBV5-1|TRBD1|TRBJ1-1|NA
CASSLNNRGVTEAFF
TGCGCCAGCAGCTTAAATAACAGGGGAGTCACTGAAGCTTTCTTT
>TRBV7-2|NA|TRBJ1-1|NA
CASSLEDRTEAFF
TGTGCCAGCAGCTTAGAAGACAGGACTGAAGCTTTCTTT
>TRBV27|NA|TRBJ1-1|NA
CASTVAGNTEAFF
TGTGCCAGCACCGTCGCGGGGAACACTGAAGCTTTCTTT
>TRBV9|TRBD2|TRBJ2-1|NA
CASSVVSSGGNEQFF
TGTGCCAGCAGCGTAGTGAGTAGCGGGGGGAATGAGCAGTTCTTC
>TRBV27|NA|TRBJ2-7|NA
CASSLIGRSSYEQYF
TGTGCCAGCAGTTTAATAGGTAGGAGCTCCTACGAGCAGTACTTC
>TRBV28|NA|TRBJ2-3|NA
CASSPLTGTDTQYF
TGTGCCAGCAGCCCACTAACCGGCACAGATACGCAGTATTTT
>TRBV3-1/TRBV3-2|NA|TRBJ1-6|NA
CASSQDTTHSGDSPLHF
TGTGCCAGCAGCCAAGATACGACCCACTCGGGAGACTCACCCCTCCACTTT
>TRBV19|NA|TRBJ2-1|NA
CASRETGTSYNEQFF
TGTGCCAGTAGGGAGACAGGGACTTCCTACAATGAGCAGTTCTTC
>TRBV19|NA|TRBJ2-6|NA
CASSATGSRGANVLTF
TGTGCCAGTAGTGCAACAGGGTCTCGTGGGGCCAACGTCCTGACTTTC
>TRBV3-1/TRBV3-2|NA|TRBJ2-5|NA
CASRQTQETQYF
TGTGCCAGCCGACAAACTCAAGAGACCCAGTACTTC
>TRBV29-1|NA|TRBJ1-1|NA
CSVEEGGTEAFF
TGCAGCGTTGAAGAGGGGGGAACTGAAGCTTTCTTT
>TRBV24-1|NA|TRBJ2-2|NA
CATSDTGFANTGELFF
TGTGCCACCAGTGACACAGGGTTCGCGAACACCGGGGAGCTGTTTTTT
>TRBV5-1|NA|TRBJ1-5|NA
CASSLDTNSNQPQHF
TGCGCCAGCAGCTTGGACACTAATAGCAATCAGCCCCAGCATTTT
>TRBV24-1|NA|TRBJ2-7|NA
CATSDLGQGPGEQYF
TGTGCCACCAGTGATTTGGGGCAGGGGCCGGGCGAGCAGTACTTC
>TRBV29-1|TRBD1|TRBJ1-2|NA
CSVAQGAGGYTF
TGCAGCGTTGCCCAGGGGGCGGGCGGCTACACCTTC
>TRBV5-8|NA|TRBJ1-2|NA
CASSSRDPRRGYTF
TGTGCCAGCAGCAGCCGGGATCCTCGGCGAGGCTACACCTTC
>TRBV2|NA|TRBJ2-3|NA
CASSGRRGLTDTQYF
TGTGCCAGCAGTGGGCGTCGAGGCCTCACAGATACGCAGTATTTT
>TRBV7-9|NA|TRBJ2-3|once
CASSLEGLTDTQYF
TGTGCCAGCAGCTTAGAGGGGTTGACAGATACGCAGTATTTT
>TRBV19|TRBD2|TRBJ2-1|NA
CASSMIAGGYNEQFF
TGTGCCAGTAGTATGATAGCGGGAGGGTACAATGAGCAGTTCTTC
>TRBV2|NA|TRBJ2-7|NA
CASSVDSLYEQYF
TGTGCCAGCAGCGTGGACAGCCTTTACGAGCAGTACTTC
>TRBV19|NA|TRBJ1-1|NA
CACFGGMGTEAFF
TGTGCCTGTTTCGGGGGGATGGGCACTGAAGCTTTCTTT
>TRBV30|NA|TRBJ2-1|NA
CAWTRGTAYNEQFF
TGTGCCTGGACAAGGGGGACCGCATACAATGAGCAGTTCTTC
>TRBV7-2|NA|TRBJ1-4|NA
CASSLDGRINEKLFF
TGTGCCAGCAGCTTAGATGGGAGGATTAATGAAAAACTGTTTTTT
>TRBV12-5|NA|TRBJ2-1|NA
CASGFGPHNEQFF
TGTGCTAGTGGTTTTGGGCCACACAATGAGCAGTTCTTC
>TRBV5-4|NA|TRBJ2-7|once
CASSLRGQTYEQYF
TGTGCCAGCAGTCTGAGGGGACAAACCTACGAGCAGTACTTC
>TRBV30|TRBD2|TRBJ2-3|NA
CAWSVEVAGVLPDTQYF
TGTGCCTGGAGTGTAGAGGTAGCGGGCGTCCTCCCAGATACGCAGTATTTT
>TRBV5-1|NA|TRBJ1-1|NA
CASTPGVLDTEAFF
TGCGCCAGCACCCCGGGGGTGCTGGACACTGAAGCTTTCTTT
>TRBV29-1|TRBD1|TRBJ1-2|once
CSVGQDSFTPYGYTF
TGCAGCGTAGGACAGGACTCCTTTACCCCTTATGGCTACACCTTC